This TCR beta chain was profiled in a study of blood T cell repertoires in COVID-19. In the study overall: Sample material is recorded as cDNA or gDNA derived from T cells, B-cell-depleted T cells, or PBMCs.

Profiled with immunoSEQ multiplex PCR; TCRdb holds only in-frame clones, not every one. The table shows around 100,000 clones, with more than 75% occurring only once. The sample holds one count of this clone. Germline lookup yields CDR1 SGHAT and CDR2 FQNNGV. CDR3 size: 15 residues. V shed 6 bases and J shed 2 bases, with 15 bases lying between them. Sequencing was performed on peripheral blood. This clonotype was obtained from a man aged 50-59 years with acute or convalescent COVID-19. This chain joins TRBV11-2 and TRBJ2-3; D call uncertain. The CDR3 reads CASRAYSRHTDTQYF. DNA for the CDR3: TGTGCCAGCAGAGCCTACTCGCGCCACACAGATACGCAGTATTTT.